Listed below are T cell receptor beta chains from one sample, sequenced in a study of cytomegalovirus exposure and HLA in healthy donors. Using immunoSEQ multiplex PCR, the repertoire was profiled, and TCRdb retains in-frame clones only, with some absent. The sample lists roughly 60,000 clones, about 91% occurring once. Material for sequencing was PBMCs. These receptors originate from a woman aged 18 to 35 in good health and CMV-seronegative. CDR3s include the opening cysteine and the closing phenylalanine or tryptophan. A D gene is named only where the DNA matches it firmly. A clone size is listed for some rows: how often the clone was seen (once, few, many), or a class if it is expanded.

CASSLDGLAGGYEQFF | TGCGCCAGCAGCTTGGATGGGCTAGCGGGAGGATATGAGCAGTTCTTC | TRBV5-1 | TRBD2 | TRBJ2-1 | NA
CASSLAQYNEQFF | TGTGCCAGCAGCTTAGCCCAATACAATGAGCAGTTCTTC | TRBV7-9 | NA | TRBJ2-1 | few
CASRESGHAQYF | TGTGCCAGCAGGGAGAGTGGCCATGCGCAGTATTTT | TRBV2 | NA | TRBJ2-3 | NA
CASSTGTGGRREQYF | TGTGCCAGCAGCACCGGGACAGGGGGCCGAAGGGAGCAGTACTTC | TRBV28 | TRBD1 | TRBJ2-7 | NA
CASNRDSRRVGTEAFF | TGTGCCAGTAACCGGGACAGCCGACGGGTCGGCACTGAAGCTTTCTTT | TRBV19 | TRBD1 | TRBJ1-1 | NA
CASTRGTSGGFGEQFF | TGTGCCAGTACCCGAGGGACTAGCGGGGGTTTCGGTGAGCAGTTCTTC | TRBV19 | TRBD2 | TRBJ2-1 | NA
CASSPGTVGSLDEQFF | TGTGCCAGCTCACCGGGAACGGTCGGGAGCCTGGATGAGCAGTTCTTC | TRBV18 | NA | TRBJ2-1 | NA
CASSLHGTGDEKLFF | TGTGCCAGCAGCTTACATGGGACAGGGGATGAAAAACTGTTTTTT | TRBV7-9 | TRBD1 | TRBJ1-4 | NA
CASSHRRERAKNIQYF | TGTGCCAGCAGTCACCGGAGGGAGAGGGCCAAAAACATTCAGTACTTC | TRBV28 | NA | TRBJ2-4 | NA
CASSPGTGDYGYTF | TGTGCCAGCAGCCCCGGGACAGGGGACTATGGCTACACCTTC | TRBV6-1 | TRBD1 | TRBJ1-2 | NA
CASKPNPGINQPQHF | TGTGCCAGCAAGCCCAATCCAGGGATCAATCAGCCCCAGCATTTT | TRBV2 | NA | TRBJ1-5 | NA
CASSSQTAINTEAFF | TGTGCCAGCAGCTCCCAGACAGCGATAAACACTGAAGCTTTCTTT | TRBV11-2 | NA | TRBJ1-1 | few
CASSPGPRGDYEQYF | TGTGCTAGCAGCCCAGGGCCCAGGGGCGATTACGAGCAGTACTTC | TRBV7-7 | NA | TRBJ2-7 | NA
CSAAGGLEGPDTQYF | TGCAGCGCCGCCGGAGGGCTGGAGGGGCCAGATACGCAGTATTTT | TRBV29-1 | NA | TRBJ2-3 | NA
CASSQAVLNTEAFF | TGCGCCAGCAGCCAAGCGGTCCTTAACACTGAAGCTTTCTTT | TRBV4-1 | NA | TRBJ1-1 | NA
CASTDPERDRSRSGANVLTF | TGTGCCAGCACGGATCCTGAGAGGGACAGATCCCGCTCTGGGGCCAACGTCCTGACTTTC | TRBV21-1 | NA | TRBJ2-6 | NA
CASSLPSGRDNEQFF | TGTGCCAGCAGCTTACCTAGCGGGAGGGACAATGAGCAGTTCTTC | TRBV5-6 | TRBD2 | TRBJ2-1 | NA
CASSDGDQPQHF | TGTGCCAGCTCGGACGGGGATCAGCCCCAGCATTTT | TRBV7-8 | NA | TRBJ1-5 | NA
CASSVNTVNTGELFF | TGTGCCAGCAGTGTAAACACAGTGAACACCGGGGAGCTGTTTTTT | TRBV6-1 | NA | TRBJ2-2 | NA
CASSVTSGYEQYF | TGCGCCAGCAGTGTGACTAGCGGCTACGAGCAGTACTTC | TRBV4-1 | TRBD2 | TRBJ2-7 | NA
CAISESGQLAKNIQYF | TGTGCCATCAGTGAATCGGGACAACTAGCCAAAAACATTCAGTACTTC | TRBV10-3 | NA | TRBJ2-4 | NA
CASMDRTGGLDEQFF | TGCGCCAGCATGGACCGCACGGGAGGGCTAGATGAGCAGTTCTTC | TRBV4-1 | TRBD2 | TRBJ2-1 | NA
CASSADRAQFGSPLHF | TGTGCCAGCAGTGCAGACAGGGCCCAATTCGGGTCACCCCTCCACTTT | TRBV2 | TRBD1 | TRBJ1-6 | NA
CASSERSWARGEAFF | TGTGCCAGCTCTGAGAGGTCATGGGCTAGGGGTGAAGCTTTCTTT | TRBV27 | NA | TRBJ1-1 | NA